The next 14 T cell receptor beta chains were all read from a single sample in a study of shared clonotypes between healthy human individuals. Assay: immunoSEQ multiplex PCR; the TCRdb copy retains only in-frame clones and omits some. Of hundreds of thousands of clones in the sample, 95% to 96% were seen once. Naive CD8 isolation took CD45RO-negative cells positively selected for CCR7 and excluded terminally differentiated effector memory CD45RA+ cells. Sequenced material: naive CD8+ T cells sorted from blood. All receptors derive from a woman aged 25-40 years in good health.

The chain combines TRBV28 with TRBJ2-5; no clear D. V lost 4 bases to trimming and J lost 1 base, with 10 bases between them. The CDR3 is 14 amino acids. In germline, CDR1 is MDHEN, CDR2 SYDVKM. The CDR3 DNA reads TGTGCCAGCAGTTCCTCGGCGAGCCAAGAGACCCAGTACTTC. It translates to CASSSSASQETQYF.

The genes are TRBV19 and TRBJ1-5, with a possible D match to TRBD1 (5 bases). There are 17 residues in the CDR3. CDR1 is LNHDA and CDR2 is SQIVND in the germline V gene (reference sequence). The V and J ends lost 3 bases and 0 bases respectively, with 15 bases between them. In DNA form, the CDR3 reads TGTGCCAGTAGTATGAATGATTTGGGGGATAGCAATCAGCCCCAGCATTTT. Translated: CASSMNDLGDSNQPQHF.

The J gene is TRBJ1-2, the V gene TRBV7-9; no clear D. The CDR3 loop spans 15 amino acids. The V and J ends lost 1 base and 1 base respectively, with 10 bases between them. Germline CDR1 SEHNR, CDR2 FQNEAQ (reference sequence). In nucleotides, the CDR3 is TGTGCCAGCAGCTTAGGGGTTGGAGTTAACTATGGCTACACCTTC. This codes for CASSLGVGVNYGYTF.

This chain links TRBV6-1 with TRBJ2-3, with 12 bases matching TRBD2. This CDR3 is 15 amino acids long. The V and J ends lost 5 bases and 3 bases, in that order; junction bases with no gene match: 3. Germline V gives CDR1 MNHNS, CDR2 SASEGT. The CDR3 DNA reads as TGTGCCAGCAGTACCGGGACTAGCGGGACAGATACGCAGTATTTT. It specifies CASSTGTSGTDTQYF.

This rearrangement joins TRBV29-1 to TRBJ1-2, with D uncertain. The V and J ends lost 4 bases and 3 bases respectively, with 12 bases between them. Germline assignment: CDR1 SQVTM and CDR2 ANQGSEA. The CDR3 sequence is 13 residues long. The DNA of the CDR3 is TGCAGCGTTGTTTGGATCGGGGACTATGGCTACACCTTC. Translated, it gives CSVVWIGDYGYTF.

The CDR3: CAIRGPTGWEADTQYF. CDR3 sequence (DNA): TGTGCCATCAGGGGGCCGACAGGGTGGGAGGCAGATACGCAGTATTTT. The V gene is TRBV10-3, the J gene TRBJ2-3, with D maybe TRBD1 (7 bases). The CDR3 is made up of 16 amino acids. Germline V gene sequence: CDR1 ENHRY, CDR2 SYGVKD. V lost 6 bases to trimming and J lost 4 bases, with 20 bases between them.

V usage is TRBV7-2 and J usage is TRBJ2-7; D is uncertain. V was pared by 3 bases and J by 3 bases, with 12 bases between. The CDR3 is made up of 14 amino acids. Per germline, CDR1 SGHTA and CDR2 FQGNSA. This chain's CDR3 is CASSFGLHLYEQYF. CDR3 nucleotides: TGTGCCAGCAGCTTCGGTCTCCACCTCTACGAGCAGTACTTC.

The chain recombines TRBV11-2 with TRBJ2-1; possibly TRBD1 or TRBD2 for D (5 bases each). Trimming shortened V by 8 bases and J by 0 bases, and 17 bases separated the two germline ends. The CDR3 spans 16 residues. Germline lookup yields CDR1 SGHAT and CDR2 FQNNGV. CDR3 region: CASSGGPKSSYNEQFF. The CDR3 region has the DNA TGTGCCAGCTCTGGGGGTCCCAAGAGCTCCTACAATGAGCAGTTCTTC.

This chain joins TRBV27 and TRBJ2-3; 11 nucleotides agree with TRBD2. The CDR3 is 14 amino acids. Germline lookup yields CDR1 MNHEY and CDR2 SMNVEV (reference sequence). V was pared by 7 bases and J by 6 bases, with 6 bases of the junction left unmatched. CDR3: CASTLAGASDTQYF. CDR3 coding DNA: TGTGCCAGCACACTAGCGGGAGCTTCGGATACGCAGTATTTT.

This clone was observed a handful of times. The chain carries TRBV4-2 and TRBJ1-1; D call uncertain. The germline V and J ends were trimmed by 1 base and 1 base, with 4 bases remaining between them. The CDR3 loop spans 13 amino acids. The germline V gene has CDR1 LGHNA and CDR2 YNFKEQ. This CDR3 is CASSQVANTEAFF. As DNA, the CDR3 is TGTGCCAGCAGCCAAGTAGCGAACACTGAAGCTTTCTTT.

This clone was observed once. V usage is TRBV28 and J usage is TRBJ1-5; D is perhaps TRBD1 (5 bases). In germline, CDR1 is MDHEN, CDR2 SYDVKM. Between the trimmed V and J ends, which lost 10 bases and 0 bases, there was a span of 10 bases. The CDR3 runs 13 residues. CDR3 bases: TGTGCCACCGACAGCTATAGCAATCAGCCCCAGCATTTT. Residues: CATDSYSNQPQHF.

The chain links TRBV9 to TRBJ2-1; TRBD2 matches 14 bases. The germline CDR1 and CDR2 sequences are SGDLS and YYNGEE. Trimming at V came to 3 bases and at J to 6 bases, leaving 2 bases not matched to a gene. The CDR3 totals 15 residues. The CDR3 region is CASSGGLAGVNEQFF. CDR3 DNA sequence: TGTGCCAGCAGCGGGGGACTAGCGGGAGTCAATGAGCAGTTCTTC.

This clone was recorded only once. The CDR3 reads CASSFTGGKFF. The CDR3 region has the DNA TGTGCCAGCAGTTTTACGGGGGGAAAGTTCTTC. V gene TRBV28 combines with J gene TRBJ2-1, with 7 positions matching TRBD2. V was clipped by 3 bases and J by 14 bases; unmatched bases: 4. The CDR3 sequence is 11 residues long. The V gene's germline CDR1 is MDHEN and CDR2 SYDVKM. Supplemented by reference TRBV28 and TRBJ2-1, the full variable domain reads DVKVTQSSRYLVKRTGEKVFLECVQDMDHENMFWYRQDPGLGLRLIYFSYDVKMKEKGDIPEGYSVSREKKERFSLILESASTNQTSMYLCASSFTGGKFFGPGTRLTVL.

This chain links TRBV6-6 with TRBJ1-4; no clear D. V lost 3 bases, J lost 0 bases, and 11 bases lay in between. The CDR3 is made up of 16 amino acids. In germline, CDR1 is MNHNY, CDR2 SVGAGI (reference sequence). The CDR3 spells CASSYEDIPTNEKLFF. In DNA, the CDR3 is TGTGCCAGCAGTTATGAAGATATTCCAACTAATGAAAAACTGTTTTTT.